Listed here are 4 T cell receptor beta chains from one sample, sequenced in a study of OX40 agonist ivuxolimab in advanced cancers. Library construction relied on the immunoSEQ multiplex PCR assay. The table comes from immuneACCESS by way of TCRdb, which keeps in-frame sequences with V and J called. Part of the clones is missing from these tables; in studies checked, under half for an unresolved V gene and the rest for unknown reasons. The sample table shows nearly 80,000 clones, and about 85% are seen once. The ten largest clones take up about 4% of the sample. Sequencing used CD4+ or CD8+ T cells sorted from blood, obtained in a trial of the OX40 agonist ivuxolimab. The receptors derive from an adult with an advanced solid tumor such as melanoma, head and neck, liver or kidney cancer.

The chain couples TRBV27 to TRBJ2-7; 7 nucleotides align to TRBD1. The CDR3 sequence is 15 residues long. CDR1 is MNHEY and CDR2 is SMNVEV in the germline V gene (reference sequence). The V gene end was trimmed by 7 bases and the J gene end by 3 bases; junction bases not matched to a gene: 12. The CDR3 nucleotides are TGTGCCAGCACCAACGGGGCAGGGGGTATCTACGAGCAGTACTTC. It is translated as CASTNGAGGIYEQYF.

CDR3 DNA sequence: TGTGCCAGCACCCCACGGGACACCGGGGAGCTGTTTTTT. Its translation is CASTPRDTGELFF. This chain links TRBV11-2 with TRBJ2-2, with unresolved D. Germline V gives CDR1 SGHAT, CDR2 FQNNGV. Trimming pared 7 bases from V and 3 bases from J, leaving 9 bases between. The CDR3 is made up of 13 amino acids.

This chain links TRBV28 with TRBJ1-1; TRBD1 agrees at 8 bases. The CDR3 is made up of 15 amino acids. Per the germline V gene, CDR1 is MDHEN and CDR2 is SYDVKM. The V gene end was trimmed by 7 bases and the J gene end by 3 bases; junction bases not matched to a gene: 10. CDR3 region: CASMRTGYEHTEAFF. As DNA, the CDR3 is TGTGCCAGCATGAGGACAGGGTATGAGCACACTGAAGCTTTCTTT.

V usage is TRBV5-6 and J usage is TRBJ2-6; D possibly corresponds to TRBD1 (6 bases). This CDR3 is 15 amino acids long. CDR1 and CDR2 from the germline V gene are SGHDT and YYEEEE. V lost 3 bases and J 2 bases, leaving 9 bases between the germline ends. DNA of the CDR3: TGTGCCAGCAGCTCCTACAGGGCTGGGGCCAACGTCCTGACTTTC. Encoded protein: CASSSYRAGANVLTF.